The 31 T cell receptor beta chains listed next were all sequenced from one sample in a study of beta chain features in type 1 diabetes (dated by TCRdb to the late 2010s). The library came from the immunoSEQ multiplex PCR assay. All of the isolated RNA was reverse transcribed with the High Capacity cDNA Reverse Transcription Kit, so expressed TCRB transcripts were sequenced. TCRdb retrieved this table from immuneACCESS and kept in-frame rearrangements only. Not all clones are present; in checked studies, unresolved V genes account for under half, and no reason is known for the remainder. Counted in this sample were 250,000 or so clones; 68% of them appeared once. Around 0.05% of the sample goes to the ten largest clones. Sequenced: naive CD4+ T cells from blood. Reading the label with the study, this specimen's cell subset or site is: true naive CD4+ T cells. The receptors were gathered from a man aged 30-40 years in good health.

The rearrangement joins TRBV30 to TRBJ2-5, with D possibly TRBD1 on 5 matching bases. The CDR3 extends over 14 amino acids. V was shortened by 2 bases and J by 1 base, with 11 bases between the two germline ends. Germline V gene sequence: CDR1 GTSNPN, CDR2 SVGIG (reference sequence). CDR3 protein: CAWSLGRAQETQYF. DNA for the CDR3: TGTGCCTGGAGTCTAGGCAGGGCCCAAGAGACCCAGTACTTC.

This clone occurred once. CDR3 in DNA: TGTGCCAGCAGCGCCACGACAGGGGAGATAACCCAAGCTTTCTTT. It specifies CASSATTGEITQAFF. The chain couples TRBV9 to TRBJ1-1, with 8 bases fitting TRBD1. CDR1 is SGDLS, CDR2 YYNGEE, per germline. This CDR3 region has 15 residues. V shed 3 bases and J 9 bases; nucleotides not matched to a gene: 13.

The count of this clone is one. The V gene is TRBV28, the J gene TRBJ1-1; tentative D call: TRBD1 (5 bases). The ends were cut back, 4 bases at V and 2 bases at J, with 20 bases in the middle. In germline, CDR1 is MDHEN, CDR2 SYDVKM. The CDR3 is 17 amino acids. The DNA for the CDR3 is TGTGCCAGCAGTTCCACCGGGACTGCCCAGCCAAACACTGAAGCTTTCTTT. This sequence encodes CASSSTGTAQPNTEAFF.

This chain links TRBV7-2 with TRBJ2-7; 7 bases align to TRBD1. With V trimmed by 6 bases and J by 3 bases, 11 bases remained unmatched. Per the germline V gene, CDR1 is SGHTA and CDR2 is FQGNSA. The CDR3 sequence is 15 residues long. DNA of the CDR3: TGTGCCAGCAGTAGCGCGACAGGGTTTAGCTACGAGCAGTACTTC. It encodes CASSSATGFSYEQYF.

J is TRBJ1-5 and V is TRBV30; D not certain. The CDR3 extends over 13 amino acids. Germline-derived CDR1 and CDR2 are GTSNPN and SVGIG (reference sequence). Trimming cost V 0 bases and J 4 bases, with 7 bases left between them. CDR3 nucleotides: TGTGCCTGGAGTGTCGCAGAGAATCAGCCCCAGCATTTT. This translates into CAWSVAENQPQHF.

The table lists this clone with a few counts. J is TRBJ2-3 and V is TRBV5-4, with 9 bases lining up with TRBD2. Germline V lookup: CDR1 SGHNT, CDR2 YYREEE (reference sequence). The trim removed 3 bases at V and 9 bases at J, leaving 14 bases unmatched. This CDR3 region has 16 residues. The CDR3 region is CASSSQTSGSPQTQYF. As DNA, the CDR3 is TGTGCCAGCAGCTCCCAGACTAGCGGATCTCCACAAACGCAGTATTTT.

The V gene is TRBV9, the J gene TRBJ2-5; 9 bases align to TRBD1. V lost 4 bases and J lost 4; bases outside the gene matches: 5. CDR3 length equals 14 residues. Germline V gene data show CDR1 as SGDLS and CDR2 as YYNGEE. The chain's CDR3 is CASSPRTGVETQYF. In DNA, the CDR3 is TGTGCCAGCAGCCCCCGGACAGGGGTAGAGACCCAGTACTTC.

The V call is TRBV2, the J call TRBJ1-2; TRBD1 matches at 9 bases. The V gene end was trimmed by 9 bases and the J gene end by 4 bases; junction bases not matched to a gene: 6. The CDR3 runs 13 residues. The germline gives CDR1 SNHLY, CDR2 FYNNEI. The CDR3 reads CASFSDRGYGYTF. CDR3 DNA: TGTGCCAGTTTTTCGGACAGGGGCTATGGCTACACCTTC.

This chain joins TRBV7-2 and TRBJ1-5; the D is unclear. CDR3 length equals 13 residues. Trimming pared 6 bases from V and 1 base from J, leaving 7 bases between. Germline CDR1 is SGHTA and CDR2 is FQGNSA. The CDR3 region has the DNA TGTGCCAGCAGGAGGGAAAGCAATCAGCCCCAGCATTTT. Translated, it gives CASRRESNQPQHF.

The rearrangement joins TRBV5-1 to TRBJ2-3; 9 bases align to TRBD2. The CDR3 runs to 16 residues. Germline-derived CDR1 and CDR2 are SGHRS and YFSETQ. Trimming at V came to 0 bases and at J to 2 bases, leaving 4 bases not matched to a gene. CDR3 coding DNA: TGCGCCAGCAGCTTGGCTCTAGCGGGGACCACAGATACGCAGTATTTT. This codes for CASSLALAGTTDTQYF.

The chain has TRBV29-1 and TRBJ1-1; no clear D gene. CDR3 length equals 11 residues. In germline, CDR1 is SQVTM, CDR2 ANQGSEA. V was trimmed by 4 bases and J by 4 bases, leaving 7 bases between them. This chain's CDR3 is CSVVKATEAFF. DNA for the CDR3: TGCAGCGTTGTAAAAGCCACTGAAGCTTTCTTT.

V gene TRBV30 combines with J gene TRBJ1-2, with 7 nucleotides matching TRBD1. Germline CDR1 reads GTSNPN; CDR2 reads SVGIG (reference sequence). V lost 3 bases to trimming and J lost 13 bases; unmatched junction nucleotides: 8. The CDR3 sequence is 11 residues long. The CDR3 spells CAWSPDRVATF. In nucleotides, the CDR3 is TGTGCCTGGAGCCCAGACAGGGTGGCCACCTTC.

This rearrangement joins TRBV29-1 to TRBJ1-1; D call uncertain. Trimming pared 4 bases from V and 7 bases from J, leaving 7 bases between. The CDR3 is 10 amino acids. Germline loops: CDR1 SQVTM, CDR2 ANQGSEA. CDR3 protein: CSVGRFEAFF. CDR3 bases: TGCAGCGTTGGGCGGTTTGAAGCTTTCTTT.

This chain uses TRBV6-5 with TRBJ2-2; D gene uncertain. V was clipped by 6 bases and J by 4 bases, with 9 bases between them. The germline V gene encodes CDR1 MNHEY and CDR2 SVGAGI. The CDR3 loop spans 13 amino acids. CDR3 coding DNA: TGTGCCAGCAGGCCAGGTGGCACCGGGGAGCTGTTTTTT. This codes for CASRPGGTGELFF.

Points on this clone: Additional DNA sequences in this sample encode the identical CDR3. The chain employs TRBV18 and TRBJ2-3; D is perhaps TRBD1 (5 bases). The germline gives CDR1 KGHSH, CDR2 LQKENI. CDR3 size: 14 residues. Trimming left V 1 base short and J 4 bases short, with 9 bases between. Here the CDR3 reads CASSPLDTSDTQYF. In nucleotides, the CDR3 is TGTGCCAGCTCACCACTGGACACCTCAGATACGCAGTATTTT.

The chain links TRBV7-9 to TRBJ1-2; maybe TRBD1 (6 bases). V was cut by 3 bases and J by 3 bases, with 11 bases left in between. The CDR3 contains 14 residues. CDR1 and CDR2 (germline): SEHNR, FQNEAQ (reference sequence). CDR3 in DNA: TGTGCCAGCAGCTTTCCCCCAGGGGACTATGGCTACACCTTC. Protein: CASSFPPGDYGYTF.

This clone was counted a few times. The chain employs TRBV18 and TRBJ2-7; possibly TRBD1 for D (6 bases). The CDR3 has 13 amino acids. The germline V gene encodes CDR1 KGHSH and CDR2 LQKENI. V was cut by 5 bases and J by 7 bases, with 15 bases left in between. The CDR3 reads CASSATGRWEQYF. In nucleotides, the CDR3 is TGTGCCAGCTCAGCCACAGGGCGATGGGAGCAGTACTTC.

The J gene is TRBJ2-1, the V gene TRBV4-3, with 11 bases aligning to TRBD2. With 4 bases clipped from V and 4 bases from J, the junction kept 3 bases outside the gene matches. Looked up from germline, CDR1 is LGHNA and CDR2 is YSLEER. This CDR3 contains 15 residues. The CDR3 region is CASSRGLAGYNEQFF. CDR3 coding DNA: TGCGCCAGCAGCCGCGGACTAGCGGGTTACAATGAGCAGTTCTTC.

This rearrangement joins TRBV14 to TRBJ2-7; D unresolved. Trimming took off 3 bases at V and 5 bases at J, with 14 bases between the two ends. Germline V gives CDR1 SGHDN, CDR2 FVKESK. CDR3 size: 14 residues. The CDR3 sequence: CASSHAGSRHEQYF. In nucleotides, the CDR3 is TGTGCCAGCAGCCATGCTGGTTCCCGCCACGAGCAGTACTTC.

The CDR3 sequence: CASSYSRLAGAYEQFF. CDR3 nucleotide sequence: TGTGCCAGCAGTTACTCGCGGCTAGCGGGAGCATATGAGCAGTTCTTC. The rearrangement links TRBV6-5 to TRBJ2-1, with 10 nucleotides matching TRBD2. The CDR3 consists of 16 residues. Trimming took 0 bases from V and 8 from J; bases not matched to a gene: 7. CDR1 and CDR2 (germline): MNHEY, SVGAGI.

V and J are TRBV30 and TRBJ2-7; D perhaps matches TRBD2 (5 bases). Germline CDR1 GTSNPN, CDR2 SVGIG (reference sequence). The V end lost 1 base, the J end lost 5 bases, and 12 bases lay between the germline ends. The CDR3 contains 13 residues. CDR3 sequence (DNA): TGTGCCTGGAGTGCTCGGCGGGTCCACGAGCAGTACTTC. It is translated as CAWSARRVHEQYF.

This clone showed up just a few times. V gene TRBV29-1 combines with J gene TRBJ2-3, with D unclear. Germline CDR1 SQVTM, CDR2 ANQGSEA. The CDR3 sequence is 13 residues long. V was trimmed by 2 bases and J by 2 bases, leaving 8 bases between them. The CDR3 loop reads CSVESFPTDTQYF. The CDR3 bases are TGCAGCGTTGAAAGTTTCCCCACAGATACGCAGTATTTT.

This CDR3 reads CSVSAGTGAETQYF. CDR3 in DNA: TGCAGCGTTTCTGCCGGGACAGGGGCGGAGACCCAGTACTTC. The chain has TRBV29-1 and TRBJ2-5; TRBD1 aligns across 10 bases. The CDR3 consists of 14 residues. Germline V gene sequence: CDR1 SQVTM, CDR2 ANQGSEA. The J segment lost 5 bases and the V segment lost 5 bases, leaving 8 bases of the junction unmatched.

V usage is TRBV5-4 and J usage is TRBJ2-3, with D unresolved. Per germline, CDR1 SGHNT and CDR2 YYREEE (reference sequence). V dropped 4 bases and J dropped 0 bases, with 3 bases sitting between them. The CDR3 has 12 residues. The CDR3 sequence: CASSESTDTQYF. The CDR3 DNA follows: TGTGCCAGCAGCGAGAGCACAGATACGCAGTATTTT.

This chain uses TRBV7-9 with TRBJ2-3; D is perhaps TRBD1 (7 bases). Germline CDR1 SEHNR, CDR2 FQNEAQ (reference sequence). V lost 5 bases and J lost 1, with 19 bases in between. This CDR3 comprises 17 residues. The CDR3 protein is CASSPSRRGRRTDTQYF. The CDR3 DNA sequence: TGTGCCAGCAGCCCTTCCAGGAGGGGGCGTCGCACAGATACGCAGTATTTT.

The rearrangement links TRBV29-1 to TRBJ2-1; 8 bases are shared with TRBD2. Losses at the gene ends were 6 bases for V and 2 bases for J; bases not matched to a gene: 12. The CDR3 runs 16 residues. Germline CDR1 is SQVTM and CDR2 is ANQGSEA. CDR3 region: CSVWTSRRSAYNEQFF. CDR3 sequence (DNA): TGCAGCGTCTGGACTAGCCGACGTTCCGCCTACAATGAGCAGTTCTTC.

This clone was recorded a few times. The DNA for the CDR3 is TGCAGCGTTGAATATGTGGGACTAGCTCGCGATACGCAGTATTTT. It encodes CSVEYVGLARDTQYF. The chain employs TRBV29-1 and TRBJ2-3; TRBD2 agrees at 9 bases. J was trimmed by 6 bases and V by 2 bases; bases with no gene match: 9. CDR1 and CDR2 (germline): SQVTM, ANQGSEA. The CDR3 contains 15 residues.

Only one count was recorded for this clone. The V and J genes are TRBV2 and TRBJ2-1, with TRBD1 matching 11 bases. Per germline, CDR1 SNHLY and CDR2 FYNNEI. The CDR3 contains 12 residues. V was pared by 6 bases and J by 9 bases, with 1 base of the junction left unmatched. As DNA, the CDR3 is TGTGCCAGCAGCGGGACAGGGGGTGAGCAGTTCTTC. Encoded protein: CASSGTGGEQFF.

This clone showed up just once. The chain uses TRBV6-6 and TRBJ2-2, with 7 bases that match TRBD1. Trimming removed 8 bases from V and 3 bases from J; junction bases left unmatched: 6. This CDR3 contains 14 residues. Looked up from germline, CDR1 is MNHNY and CDR2 is SVGAGI (reference sequence). CDR3 in amino acids: CASSRDSHTGELFF. The CDR3 nucleotides are TGTGCCAGCTCCCGGGACAGTCACACCGGGGAGCTGTTTTTT.

This chain connects TRBV7-2 to TRBJ2-7; D is possibly TRBD2 (7 bases). The germline V gene encodes CDR1 SGHTA and CDR2 FQGNSA. V was shortened by 5 bases and J by 4 bases, with 18 bases between the two germline ends. CDR3 length: 15 residues. CDR3 protein: CASSPLGRGRYEQYF. CDR3 coding DNA: TGTGCCAGCAGCCCCCTCGGGCGGGGGCGGTACGAGCAGTACTTC. Full variable domain (rest looked up from reference TRBV7-2 and TRBJ2-7): GAGVSQSPSNKVTEKGKDVELRCDPISGHTALYWYRQSLGQGLEFLIYFQGNSAPDKSGLPSDRFSAERTGGSVSTLTIQRTQQEDSAVYLCASSPLGRGRYEQYFGPGTRLTVT.

This clone was recorded only once. The V gene is TRBV10-3, the J gene TRBJ2-7, with a weak D call TRBD2 (5 bases). V lost 4 bases to trimming and J lost 3 bases, with 16 bases between them. The CDR3 contains 15 residues. Germline V gives CDR1 ENHRY, CDR2 SYGVKD. The CDR3 nucleotides read TGTGCCATCAGTGTTTCGGCTAGCAGGTACTACGAGCAGTACTTC. Encoded protein: CAISVSASRYYEQYF.